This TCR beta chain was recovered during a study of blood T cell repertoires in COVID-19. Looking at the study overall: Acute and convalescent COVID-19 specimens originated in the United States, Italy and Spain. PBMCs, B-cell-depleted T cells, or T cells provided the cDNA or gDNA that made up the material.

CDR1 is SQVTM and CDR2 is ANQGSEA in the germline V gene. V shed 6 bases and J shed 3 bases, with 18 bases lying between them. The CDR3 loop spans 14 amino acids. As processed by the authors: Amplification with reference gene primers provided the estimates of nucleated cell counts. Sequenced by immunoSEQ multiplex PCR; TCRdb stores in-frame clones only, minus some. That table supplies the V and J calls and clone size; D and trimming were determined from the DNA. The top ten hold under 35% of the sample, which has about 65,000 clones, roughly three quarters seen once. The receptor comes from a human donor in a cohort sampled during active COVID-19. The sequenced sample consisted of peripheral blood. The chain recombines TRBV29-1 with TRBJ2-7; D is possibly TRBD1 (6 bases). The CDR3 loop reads CSVADSGRGYEQYF. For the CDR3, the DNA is TGCAGCGTCGCGGACAGTGGACGGGGCTACGAGCAGTACTTC.